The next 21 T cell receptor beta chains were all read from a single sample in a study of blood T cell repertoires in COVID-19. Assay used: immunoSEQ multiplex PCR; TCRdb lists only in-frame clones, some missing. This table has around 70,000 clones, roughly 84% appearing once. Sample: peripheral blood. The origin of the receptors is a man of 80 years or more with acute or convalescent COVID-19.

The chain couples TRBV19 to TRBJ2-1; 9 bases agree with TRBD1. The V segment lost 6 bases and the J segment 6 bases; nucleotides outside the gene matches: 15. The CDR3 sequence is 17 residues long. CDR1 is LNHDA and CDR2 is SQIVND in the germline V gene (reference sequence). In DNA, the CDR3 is TGTGCCAGTAGCACCCACCGGGACAGGGCAAGGGGCAATGAGCAGTTCTTC. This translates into CASSTHRDRARGNEQFF.

The CDR3 DNA sequence: TGTGCCAGCAGAGAGAGGTTAGATCGTATCTACGAGCAGTACTTC. Its translation: CASRERLDRIYEQYF. The J gene is TRBJ2-7, the V gene TRBV2; D gene uncertain. Germline V CDR1 and CDR2: SNHLY, FYNNEI. V dropped 6 bases and J dropped 3 bases, with 18 bases sitting between them. CDR3 length equals 15 residues.

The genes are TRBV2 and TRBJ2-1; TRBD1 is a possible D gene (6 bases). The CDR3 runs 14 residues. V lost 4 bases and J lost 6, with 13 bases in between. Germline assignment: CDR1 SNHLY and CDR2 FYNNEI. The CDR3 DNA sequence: TGTGCCAGCAGTGTAGTGTACAGGGCCAATGAGCAGTTCTTC. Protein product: CASSVVYRANEQFF.

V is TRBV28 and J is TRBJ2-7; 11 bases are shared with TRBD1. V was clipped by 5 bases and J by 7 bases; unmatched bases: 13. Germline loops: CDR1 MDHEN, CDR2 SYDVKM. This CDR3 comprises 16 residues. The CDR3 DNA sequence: TGTGCCAGCAGTGCCCAACCGGGACAGGGGGTAAAGGAGCAGTACTTC. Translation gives CASSAQPGQGVKEQYF.

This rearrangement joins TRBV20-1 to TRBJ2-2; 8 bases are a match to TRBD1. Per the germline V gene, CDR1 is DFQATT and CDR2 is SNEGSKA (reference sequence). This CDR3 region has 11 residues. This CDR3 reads CSWTGNGELFF. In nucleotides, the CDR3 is TGCAGCTGGACAGGGAACGGGGAGCTGTTTTTT.

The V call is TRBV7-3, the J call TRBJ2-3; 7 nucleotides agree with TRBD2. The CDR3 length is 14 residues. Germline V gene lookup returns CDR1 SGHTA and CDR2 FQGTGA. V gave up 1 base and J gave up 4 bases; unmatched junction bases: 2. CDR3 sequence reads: CASSLNAGADTQYF. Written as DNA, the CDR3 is TGTGCCAGCAGCTTAAATGCGGGGGCAGATACGCAGTATTTT.

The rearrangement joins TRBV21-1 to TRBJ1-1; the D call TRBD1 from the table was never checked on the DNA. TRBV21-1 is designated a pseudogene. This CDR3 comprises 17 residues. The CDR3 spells CASSKIMGAWADTEAFF. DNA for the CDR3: TGTGCCAGCAGCAAAATAATGGGGGCGTGGGCAGACACTGAAGCTTTCTTT.

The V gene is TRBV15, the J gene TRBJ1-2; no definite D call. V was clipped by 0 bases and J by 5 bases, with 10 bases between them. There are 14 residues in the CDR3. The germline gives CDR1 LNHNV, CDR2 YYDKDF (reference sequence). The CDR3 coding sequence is TGTGCCACCAGCAGAGACCGGGGTACTTATGGCTACACCTTC. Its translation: CATSRDRGTYGYTF.

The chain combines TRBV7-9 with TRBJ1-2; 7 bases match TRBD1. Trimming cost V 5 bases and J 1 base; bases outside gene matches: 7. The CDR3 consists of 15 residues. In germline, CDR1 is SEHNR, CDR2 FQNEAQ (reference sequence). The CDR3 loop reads CASSPPGQLNYGYTF. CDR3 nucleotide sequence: TGTGCCAGCAGCCCCCCGGGACAGCTTAACTATGGCTACACCTTC.

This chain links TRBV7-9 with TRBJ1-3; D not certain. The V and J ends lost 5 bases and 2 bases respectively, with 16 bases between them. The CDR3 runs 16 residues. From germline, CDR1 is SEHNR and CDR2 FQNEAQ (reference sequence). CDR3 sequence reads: CASSPLAGITGNTIYF. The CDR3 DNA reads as TGTGCCAGCAGCCCACTCGCGGGAATTACTGGAAACACCATATATTTT.

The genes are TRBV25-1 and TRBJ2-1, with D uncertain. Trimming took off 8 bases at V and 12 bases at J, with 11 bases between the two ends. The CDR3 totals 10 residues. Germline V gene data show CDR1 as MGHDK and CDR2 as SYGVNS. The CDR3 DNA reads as TGTGCCAGCGACCCACACAGGCAGTTCTTC. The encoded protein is CASDPHRQFF.

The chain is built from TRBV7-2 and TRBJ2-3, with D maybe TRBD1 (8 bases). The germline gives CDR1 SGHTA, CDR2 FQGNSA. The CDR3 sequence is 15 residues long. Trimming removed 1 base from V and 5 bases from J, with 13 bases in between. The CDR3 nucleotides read TGTGCCAGCAGCTTAGGGACAGGGAGGGAAGATACGCAGTATTTT. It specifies CASSLGTGREDTQYF.

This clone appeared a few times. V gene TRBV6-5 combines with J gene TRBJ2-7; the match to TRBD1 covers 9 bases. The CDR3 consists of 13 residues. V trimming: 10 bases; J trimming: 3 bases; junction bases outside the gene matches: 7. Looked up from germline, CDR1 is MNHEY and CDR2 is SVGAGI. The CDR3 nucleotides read TGTGCCACCGGGACAGGGCCCATCTACGAGCAGTACTTC. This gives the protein CATGTGPIYEQYF.

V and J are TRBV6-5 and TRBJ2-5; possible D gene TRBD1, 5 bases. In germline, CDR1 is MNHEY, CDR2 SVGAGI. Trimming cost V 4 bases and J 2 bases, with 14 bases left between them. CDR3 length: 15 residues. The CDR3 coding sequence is TGTGCCAGCAGTTTAGGACATACAGTTCAAGAGACCCAGTACTTC. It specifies CASSLGHTVQETQYF.

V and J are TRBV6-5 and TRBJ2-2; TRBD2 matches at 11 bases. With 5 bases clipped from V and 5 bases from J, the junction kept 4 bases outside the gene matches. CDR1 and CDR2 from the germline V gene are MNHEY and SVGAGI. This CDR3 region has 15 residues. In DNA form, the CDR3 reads TGTGCCAGCAGTAGACTAGCGGGACAGACCGGGGAGCTGTTTTTT. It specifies CASSRLAGQTGELFF.

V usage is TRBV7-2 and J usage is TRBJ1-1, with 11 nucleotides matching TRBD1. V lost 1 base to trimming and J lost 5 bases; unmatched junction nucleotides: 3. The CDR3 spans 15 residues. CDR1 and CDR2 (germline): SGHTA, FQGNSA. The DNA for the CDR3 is TGTGCCAGCAGCTTAGGGGGGACAGGGGGAACTGAAGCTTTCTTT. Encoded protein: CASSLGGTGGTEAFF.

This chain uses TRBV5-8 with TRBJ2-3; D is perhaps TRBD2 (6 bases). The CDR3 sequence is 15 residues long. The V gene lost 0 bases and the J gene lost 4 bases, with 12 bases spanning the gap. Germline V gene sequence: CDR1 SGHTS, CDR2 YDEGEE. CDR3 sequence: CASSLGPGVADTQYF. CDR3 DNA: TGTGCCAGCAGCTTGGGTCCGGGGGTGGCAGATACGCAGTATTTT.

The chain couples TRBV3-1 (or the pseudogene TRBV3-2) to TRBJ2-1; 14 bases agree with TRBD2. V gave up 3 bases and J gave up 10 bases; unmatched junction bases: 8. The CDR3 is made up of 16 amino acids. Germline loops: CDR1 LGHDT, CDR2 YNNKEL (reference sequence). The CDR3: CASSHLGTSGSIEQFF. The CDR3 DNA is TGTGCCAGCAGCCATCTCGGGACTAGCGGGAGTATAGAGCAGTTCTTC.

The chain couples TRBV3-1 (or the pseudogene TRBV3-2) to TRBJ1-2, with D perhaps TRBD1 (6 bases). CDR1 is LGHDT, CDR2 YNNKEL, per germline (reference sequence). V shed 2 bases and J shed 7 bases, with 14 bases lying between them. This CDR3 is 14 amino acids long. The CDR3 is CASSQNREHGGYTF. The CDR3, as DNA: TGTGCCAGCAGCCAAAACAGGGAGCATGGTGGCTACACCTTC.

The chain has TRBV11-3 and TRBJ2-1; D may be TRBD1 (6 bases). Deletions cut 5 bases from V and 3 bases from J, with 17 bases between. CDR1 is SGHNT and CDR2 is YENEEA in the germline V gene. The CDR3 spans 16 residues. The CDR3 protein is CASSQMGQGYYNEQFF. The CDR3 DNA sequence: TGTGCCAGCAGCCAGATGGGGCAGGGGTACTACAATGAGCAGTTCTTC. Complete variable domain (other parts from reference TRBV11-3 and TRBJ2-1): EAGVVQSPRYKIIEKKQPVAFWCNPISGHNTLYWYLQNLGQGPELLIRYENEEAVDDSQLPKDRFSAERLKGVDSTLKIQPAELGDSAVYLCASSQMGQGYYNEQFFGPGTRLTVL.

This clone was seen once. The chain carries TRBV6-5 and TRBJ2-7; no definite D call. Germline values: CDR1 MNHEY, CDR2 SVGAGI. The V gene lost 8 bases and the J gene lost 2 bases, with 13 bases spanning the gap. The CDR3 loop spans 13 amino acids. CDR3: CASFKDTAYEQYF. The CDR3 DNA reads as TGTGCCAGCTTCAAAGACACCGCCTACGAGCAGTACTTC.